This TCR beta chain was sequenced during a study of cytomegalovirus exposure and HLA in healthy donors. General study points: One later analysis, an examination of the 100 to 150 validation repertoires, found that first-cohort TCR clusters tended to co-occur in them. It was 150 to 200 TCR beta chains that were listed as cytomegalovirus-associated. Reportedly, diagnosis of cytomegalovirus status by the classifier showed high specificity and sensitivity. Most TCR sequences proved rare, with some public TCRs found in many donors.

Data came from immunoSEQ multiplex PCR; TCRdb stores just in-frame clones and leaves some out. This table holds 200,000 to 250,000 clones, around 88% found once. Comments on this clone: Its antigen remains unidentified.

The sequenced sample was PBMCs. This TCR was recovered from a woman between 18 and 30 years old in good health and CMV-seronegative.

CDR3 bases: TGTGCCAGCAGTCCCGAATTACAGGCTTCCCCCTACAATGAGCAGTTCTTC. As protein: CASSPELQASPYNEQFF. The V call is TRBV27, the J call TRBJ2-1; maybe TRBD1 (5 bases). V was cut by 5 bases and J by 2 bases, with 19 bases left in between. Germline V gives CDR1 MNHEY, CDR2 SMNVEV (reference sequence). The CDR3 contains 17 residues.